Presented here are 4 T cell receptor beta chains from one specimen sequenced in a study of blood T cell repertoires in COVID-19. Profiling relied on immunoSEQ multiplex PCR, and the TCRdb table lists in-frame clones only, not all of them. The profile shows over 200,000 clones, about nine tenths of them singletons. The sample was PBMCs or T cells enriched from blood (not recorded which). These receptor sequences come from a woman between 50 and 59 years old in a cohort exposed to, infected with or recovered from COVID-19 (not recorded which).

A few counts support this clone. This rearrangement joins TRBV11-1 to TRBJ1-2, with D possibly TRBD1 on 6 matching bases. The germline gives CDR1 SGHAT, CDR2 FQDESV (reference sequence). Between the trimmed V and J ends, which lost 3 bases and 7 bases, there was a span of 18 bases. The CDR3 totals 15 residues. The CDR3 bases are TGTGCCAGCAGCTTGACCACAAAGGACAGCCCTGGCTACACCTTC. It specifies CASSLTTKDSPGYTF.

The chain carries TRBV4-2 and TRBJ1-1; D is uncertain. The CDR3 is 13 residues long. Germline assignment: CDR1 LGHNA and CDR2 YNFKEQ. V was cut by 5 bases and J by 0 bases, with 7 bases left in between. The CDR3 bases are TGTGCCAGCAGCACCCAGATGAACACTGAAGCTTTCTTT. Its translation is CASSTQMNTEAFF.

This chain uses TRBV29-1 with TRBJ1-6; TRBD1 aligns across 10 bases. The V gene's germline CDR1 is SQVTM and CDR2 ANQGSEA. The V gene end was trimmed by 6 bases and the J gene end by 6 bases; junction bases not matched to a gene: 5. CDR3 length equals 14 residues. The CDR3 reads CSVRGQGSNSPLHF. CDR3 DNA: TGCAGCGTCCGGGGACAGGGGAGTAATTCACCCCTCCACTTT.

The chain uses TRBV2 and TRBJ1-2, with 9 bases aligning to TRBD1. This CDR3 is 17 amino acids long. In germline, CDR1 is SNHLY, CDR2 FYNNEI. V lost 6 bases to trimming and J lost 4 bases; unmatched junction nucleotides: 15. The CDR3 nucleotides read TGTGCCAGCAGAAAGGGACAGGGAATAATTGGGGGCTATGGCTACACCTTC. It codes for CASRKGQGIIGGYGYTF.